Included here is one T cell receptor beta chain sequence, with context. This sample stems from a study of graft-versus-host responses after intestinal transplantation. Method: immunoSEQ multiplex PCR; TCRdb's copy keeps in-frame clones and lacks some. Of under 80,000 clones in the sample, approximately 90% are singletons; the top ten hold 0.69%. CDR1 and CDR2 from the germline V gene are LGHNA and YNFKEQ. This CDR3 is 15 amino acids long. V dropped 1 base and J dropped 3 bases, with 12 bases sitting between them. The receptor was derived from a human patient who received an intestinal transplant, so some T cells may come from the graft donor. This sample comprised PBMCs, obtained 98 days after intestinal transplantation. The chain joins TRBV4-2 to TRBJ1-1, with D unresolved. The CDR3 protein is CASSQVGRSDTEAFF. DNA of the CDR3: TGTGCCAGCAGCCAAGTCGGCAGGTCGGACACTGAAGCTTTCTTT.